This entry lists 31 T cell receptor beta chains sequenced from one sample in a study of Graves' ophthalmopathy and Graves' hyperthyroidism. Amplified TCR beta CDR3 regions were obtained using RNA transcripts as template. Second-round multiplex PCR came after a first-round RT-PCR that employed HTBI primers. TCRdb reprocessed the multiplex PCR reads with MiXCR, giving one entry per CDR3 protein. The repertoire holds some 350,000 distinct CDR3 sequences, with about a sixth as singletons. Material: peripheral blood. The source is an adult woman with stable Graves' hyperthyroidism.

This chain links TRBV28 with TRBJ1-2; D is unresolved. Germline V gives CDR1 MDHEN, CDR2 SYDVKM. This CDR3 contains 13 residues. The V end was cut by 5 bases, the J end by 10 bases, with 17 bases between. The CDR3 nucleotides read TGTGCCAGCAGTCTCCCGAGGATCAGTGTCTACACCTTC. This sequence encodes CASSLPRISVYTF.

This clonotype has at least ten counts. CDR3: CAISESGFQETQYF. The CDR3 DNA follows: TGTGCCATCAGTGAGTCAGGTTTCCAAGAGACCCAGTACTTC. The V call is TRBV10-3, the J call TRBJ2-5, with no clear D. The V gene lost 0 bases and the J gene lost 1 base, with 6 bases spanning the gap. The CDR3 consists of 14 residues. CDR1 is ENHRY and CDR2 is SYGVKD in the germline V gene.

In regard to this clonotype: A much larger clone differs by one base, so this may be a read error. V and J are TRBV20-1 and TRBJ2-7; D unresolved. Germline CDR1 and CDR2: DFQATT and SNEGSKA (reference sequence). CDR3 length: 13 amino acids. This chain's CDR3 is CSARGGTSYEQHF. DNA for the CDR3: TGCAGTGCTAGAGGTGGTACCTCCTACGAGCAGCACTTC.

This clonotype was counted many times. The gene calls are TRBV6-2 or TRBV6-3 and TRBJ2-7, with 8 nucleotides matching TRBD1. J gave up 5 bases and V 2 bases, and 11 bases lay outside the gene matches. CDR3 size: 16 residues. Per germline, CDR1 MNHEY and CDR2 SVGEGT. The CDR3 is CASSYPRGQGRDEQYF. CDR3 nucleotides: TGTGCCAGCAGTTACCCCCGAGGACAGGGTCGAGACGAGCAGTACTTC.

This clonotype has a count of ten or more. A read error may account for a junction end that differs from germline. V usage is TRBV28 and J usage is TRBJ1-1; no definite D call. This CDR3 comprises 14 residues. Germline assignment: CDR1 MDHEN and CDR2 SYDVKM. CDR3: CASSLSIVGTEAFF. CDR3 nucleotides: TGTGCCAGCAGCTTATCCATCGTCGGGACTGAAGCTTTCTTT. The variable domain in full, with the rest retrieved from reference TRBV28 and TRBJ1-1, is DVKVTQSSRYLVKRTGEKVFLECVQDMDHENMFWYRQDPGLGLRLIYFSYDVKMKEKGDIPEGYSVSREKKERFSLILESASTNQTSMYLCASSLSIVGTEAFFGQGTRLTVV.

The chain joins TRBV6-4 to TRBJ2-5; TRBD1 agrees at 11 bases. CDR1 is MRHNA, CDR2 SNTAGT, per germline. This CDR3 contains 15 residues. V lost 11 bases, J lost 5 bases, and 13 bases stayed unmatched. CDR3 sequence: CAGTRPGQGGETQYF. DNA of the CDR3: TGTGCCGGGACCCGTCCGGGACAGGGGGGGGAGACCCAGTACTTC.

In this sample, this clonotype turned up many times. The chain has TRBV4-1 and TRBJ2-2, with TRBD1 as a possible D gene (7 bases). Per the germline V gene, CDR1 is MGHRA and CDR2 is YSYEKL. V was pared by 2 bases and J by 1 base, with 11 bases between. CDR3 length equals 16 residues. The CDR3 DNA sequence: TGCGCCAGCAGCCAACGACAGGGAGGGAACACCGGGGAGCTGTTTTTT. Translating gives CASSQRQGGNTGELFF.

Ten or more counts support this clonotype. The chain has TRBV2 and TRBJ1-5; D is possibly TRBD1 (6 bases). Trimming removed 6 bases from V and 5 bases from J, with 11 bases in between. In germline, CDR1 is SNHLY, CDR2 FYNNEI. The CDR3 is 13 amino acids. The CDR3 here is CASRNRVDQPQHF. For the CDR3, the DNA is TGTGCCAGCAGGAACAGGGTGGATCAGCCCCAGCATTTT. Together with reference TRBV2 and TRBJ1-5, the CDR3 gives the full variable domain: EPEVTQTPSHQVTQMGQEVILRCVPISNHLYFYWYRQILGQKVEFLVSFYNNEISEKSEIFDDQFSVERPDGSNFTLKIRSTKLEDSAMYFCASRNRVDQPQHFGDGTRLSIL.

The table lists this clonotype with many counts. The V and J genes are TRBV6-1 and TRBJ1-6; D perhaps matches TRBD1 (5 bases). CDR1 and CDR2 (germline): MNHNS, SASEGT. V shed 7 bases and J shed 0 bases, with 16 bases lying between them. This CDR3 has 17 residues. CDR3 amino acids: CASTEGAAGSYNSPLHF. The DNA of the CDR3 is TGTGCCAGCACCGAAGGGGCGGCGGGCTCCTATAATTCACCCCTCCACTTT.

The gene calls are TRBV20-1 and TRBJ2-4, with TRBD2 identical over 7 bases. Germline values: CDR1 DFQATT, CDR2 SNEGSKA (reference sequence). The V and J ends lost 0 bases and 3 bases, in that order; junction bases with no gene match: 11. The CDR3 spans 17 residues. CDR3 sequence: CSARDSRGRAHKNIQYF. The CDR3 DNA is TGCAGTGCTAGAGATTCTCGGGGGAGGGCCCACAAAAACATTCAGTACTTC.

For this clonotype: This may stem from a read error, because a much larger clone lies one nucleotide away. This rearrangement joins TRBV6-2 or TRBV6-3 to TRBJ2-1; D unresolved. The germline CDR1 and CDR2 sequences are MNHEY and SVGEGT. The CDR3 has 16 amino acids. The CDR3: CSSIAGRPSSYNEQFF. As DNA, the CDR3 is TGTTCCAGCATCGCCGGTCGGCCAAGCTCCTACAATGAGCAGTTCTTC.

This clonotype was seen at least ten times. The chain joins TRBV29-1 to TRBJ1-2, with a weak D call TRBD1 (5 bases). Germline CDR1 reads SQVTM; CDR2 reads ANQGSEA. Between the trimmed V and J ends, which lost 3 bases and 2 bases, there was a span of 10 bases. The CDR3 totals 13 residues. The CDR3 DNA is TGCAGCGTTGACAGAGGGGCGAACTATGGCTACACCTTC. This translates into CSVDRGANYGYTF.

This clonotype was found many times. The rearrangement joins TRBV5-1 to TRBJ1-5; D is perhaps TRBD1 (5 bases). Germline V gene data show CDR1 as SGHRS and CDR2 as YFSETQ. This CDR3 comprises 14 residues. The V gene lost 0 bases and the J gene lost 4 bases, with 8 bases spanning the gap. The DNA of the CDR3 is TGCGCCAGCAGCTTGGGGGACGGGAATCAGCCCCAGCATTTT. Protein product: CASSLGDGNQPQHF.

This clonotype has at least ten counts. V is TRBV6-1 and J is TRBJ2-5, with D hard to call. CDR1 is MNHNS, CDR2 SASEGT, per germline. CDR3 size: 12 residues. V was clipped by 5 bases and J by 2 bases, with 6 bases between them. CDR3 amino acids: CASSKYQETQYF. In DNA, the CDR3 is TGTGCCAGCAGTAAATATCAAGAGACCCAGTACTTC.

This clonotype was counted between two and nine times. This chain joins TRBV3-1 and TRBJ2-7, with TRBD2 matching 9 bases. CDR1 and CDR2 (germline): LGHDT, YNNKEL (reference sequence). The length of the CDR3 is 16 residues. Trimming cost V 1 base and J 5 bases; bases outside gene matches: 9. The CDR3, as DNA: TGTGCCAGCAGCCAAGGATATTCAGCGGGAGGAAACGAGCAGTACTTC. Translation gives CASSQGYSAGGNEQYF.

About this clonotype: This may stem from a read error, because a much larger clone lies one nucleotide away. This sequence joins TRBV6-5 and TRBJ2-7; 7 nucleotides line up with TRBD1. The germline gives CDR1 MNHEY, CDR2 SVGAGI. The length of the CDR3 is 14 residues. CDR3 bases: TGTGCCAGCAGTTACCCGGGACAGTTTAACGATCAGTACTTC. This gives the protein CASSYPGQFNDQYF.

V gene TRBV6-2 or TRBV6-3 combines with J gene TRBJ2-3, with 7 bases matching TRBD1. The J segment lost 2 bases and the V segment lost 1 base, leaving 9 bases of the junction unmatched. Germline V gene data show CDR1 as MNHEY and CDR2 as SVGEGT. CDR3 size: 17 residues. The CDR3 DNA reads TGTGCCAGCAGTTACTTCCAGACAGGGCCTACCACAGATACGCAGTATTTT. This encodes CASSYFQTGPTTDTQYF.

This clonotype occurred many times. The chain has TRBV6-5 and TRBJ2-6; perhaps D is TRBD1 or TRBD2 (5 bases each). CDR3 length equals 16 residues. Trimming stripped 0 bases from V and 0 bases from J, with 6 bases between. Per the germline V gene, CDR1 is MNHEY and CDR2 is SVGAGI. CDR3 bases: TGTGCCAGCAGTTACTCGAGGGGCTCTGGGGCCAACGTCCTGACTTTC. Amino acids: CASSYSRGSGANVLTF.

V is TRBV7-2 and J is TRBJ1-3; the D is unclear. This CDR3 comprises 15 residues. Per germline, CDR1 SGHTA and CDR2 FQGNSA. V was trimmed by 3 bases and J by 0 bases, leaving 9 bases between them. The DNA of the CDR3 is TGTGCCAGCAGCTTCGGTTTCCACTCTGGAAACACCATATATTTT. This gives the protein CASSFGFHSGNTIYF.

In its sample, this clonotype was seen many times. The chain joins TRBV20-1 to TRBJ1-2; D remains unclear. Trimming removed 2 bases at V and 8 bases at J, with 9 bases between. CDR3 size: 11 residues. CDR1 is DFQATT, CDR2 SNEGSKA, per germline (reference sequence). CDR3 in amino acids: CSARFGLGYTF. Written as DNA, the CDR3 is TGCAGTGCTAGATTCGGTTTAGGCTACACCTTC.

This clonotype was counted at least ten times. This chain links TRBV12-3 or TRBV12-4 with TRBJ2-7; tentatively, D is TRBD2 (5 bases). The V and J ends lost 1 base and 7 bases respectively, with 17 bases between them. This CDR3 region has 15 residues. CDR3 sequence (DNA): TGTGCCAGCAGTTTAGGACCTAGCCACCCACTAGAGCAGTACTTC. Translation: CASSLGPSHPLEQYF.

This clonotype came up a few times. This may stem from a read error, because a much larger clone lies one nucleotide away. The chain links TRBV2 to TRBJ1-6, with 9 nucleotides matching TRBD1. Germline loops: CDR1 SNHLY, CDR2 FYNNEI. The CDR3 spans 14 residues. Written as DNA, the CDR3 is TGTGCCAGCAGTCGGACAGGGGATAATTCACACCTCCACTTT. Protein product: CASSRTGDNSHLHF.

V and J are TRBV5-6 and TRBJ1-1; D gene ambiguous. Between the trimmed V and J ends, which lost 4 bases and 3 bases, there was a span of 10 bases. Germline CDR1 SGHDT, CDR2 YYEEEE. This CDR3 has 13 amino acids. The CDR3 sequence is CASSLKTYTEAFF. In DNA form, the CDR3 reads TGTGCCAGCAGCCTAAAAACTTACACTGAAGCTTTCTTT.

Ten or more counts support this clonotype. The chain links TRBV7-9 to TRBJ1-1, with D hard to call. V dropped 7 bases and J dropped 0 bases, with 15 bases sitting between them. This CDR3 region has 15 residues. Germline V lookup: CDR1 SEHNR, CDR2 FQNEAQ (reference sequence). This chain's CDR3 is CASTDLVGMNTEAFF. For the CDR3, the DNA is TGTGCCAGCACGGACCTCGTAGGGATGAACACTGAAGCTTTCTTT.

This rearrangement joins TRBV4-1 to TRBJ2-5; TRBD2 matches 14 bases. The CDR3 loop spans 17 amino acids. J was trimmed by 3 bases and V by 1 base; bases with no gene match: 4. Germline CDR1 MGHRA, CDR2 YSYEKL. The CDR3 DNA reads TGCGCCAGCAGCCAAGGAAGGGGACTAGCGGGAGAAGAGACCCAGTACTTC. It specifies CASSQGRGLAGEETQYF.

This clonotype has a count of ten or more. The rearrangement uses TRBV12-3 or TRBV12-4 and TRBJ1-2; 8 nucleotides match TRBD1. Losses at the gene ends were 5 bases for V and 10 bases for J; bases not matched to a gene: 6. CDR3 length equals 12 residues. This chain's CDR3 is CASSVDRGLYTF. CDR3 DNA: TGTGCCAGCAGTGTAGACAGGGGACTCTACACCTTC.

This clonotype appeared once. V usage is TRBV6-4 and J usage is TRBJ1-1; the D is unclear. The CDR3 runs to 13 residues. Trimming took off 6 bases at V and 5 bases at J, with 13 bases between the two ends. CDR1 and CDR2 from the germline V gene are MRHNA and SNTAGT. The CDR3 DNA reads as TGTGCCAGCAGCCCCGGACTGGGGACTGAAGCTTTCTTT. Protein: CASSPGLGTEAFF.

This clonotype occurred many times. J is TRBJ1-3 and V is TRBV7-2; 9 bases map to TRBD1. From germline, CDR1 is SGHTA and CDR2 FQGNSA. The junction had 7 bases not matched to a gene; V was cut back by 6 bases and J by 1 base. The CDR3 has 16 residues. CDR3 coding DNA: TGTGCCAGCAGTCCCGGGACAGGGCCATCTGGAAACACCATATATTTT. Translation gives CASSPGTGPSGNTIYF. Combining the CDR3 with reference TRBV7-2 and TRBJ1-3 gives the whole variable domain GAGVSQSPSNKVTEKGKDVELRCDPISGHTALYWYRQSLGQGLEFLIYFQGNSAPDKSGLPSDRFSAERTGGSVSTLTIQRTQQEDSAVYLCASSPGTGPSGNTIYFGEGSWLTVV.

This clonotype was detected ten times or more. The V call is TRBV6-2 or TRBV6-3, the J call TRBJ2-7; unclear D gene. Trimming pared 8 bases from V and 4 bases from J, leaving 12 bases between. The CDR3 runs to 12 residues. Germline V lookup: CDR1 MNHEY, CDR2 SVGEGT. The CDR3 nucleotides read TGTGCCAGCCATTCTACACTGTACGAGCAGTACTTC. Residues: CASHSTLYEQYF.

This clonotype turned up a few times. The rearrangement joins TRBV20-1 to TRBJ1-1; 8 positions agree with TRBD1. Germline assignment: CDR1 DFQATT and CDR2 SNEGSKA (reference sequence). Trimming cost V 0 bases and J 4 bases; bases outside gene matches: 10. This CDR3 has 16 residues. In nucleotides, the CDR3 is TGCAGTGCTAGAGATTTTCGTACAGGGGGAGGCACTGAAGCTTTCTTT. Its translation: CSARDFRTGGGTEAFF.

This clonotype was detected ten times or more. The chain is built from TRBV20-1 and TRBJ2-5, with 7 bases that match TRBD2. The germline V gene has CDR1 DFQATT and CDR2 SNEGSKA (reference sequence). This CDR3 spans 14 amino acids. J gave up 4 bases and V 5 bases, and 10 bases lay outside the gene matches. The CDR3 is CSAQDYRGVETQYF. The CDR3 bases are TGCAGTGCTCAAGACTACCGGGGGGTAGAGACCCAGTACTTC.